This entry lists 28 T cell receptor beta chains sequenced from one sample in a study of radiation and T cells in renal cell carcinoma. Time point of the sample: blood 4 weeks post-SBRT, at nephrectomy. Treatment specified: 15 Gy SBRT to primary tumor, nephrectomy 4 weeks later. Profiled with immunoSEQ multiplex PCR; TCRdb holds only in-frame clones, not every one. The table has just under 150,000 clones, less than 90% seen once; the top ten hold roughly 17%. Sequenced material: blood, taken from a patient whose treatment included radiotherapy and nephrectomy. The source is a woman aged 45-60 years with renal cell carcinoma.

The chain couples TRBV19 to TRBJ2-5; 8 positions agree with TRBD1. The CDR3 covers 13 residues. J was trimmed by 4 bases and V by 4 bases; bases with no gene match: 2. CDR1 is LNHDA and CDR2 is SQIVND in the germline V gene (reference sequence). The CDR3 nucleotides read TGTGCCAGTAGTACAGACAGGGGAGAGACCCAGTACTTC. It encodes CASSTDRGETQYF.

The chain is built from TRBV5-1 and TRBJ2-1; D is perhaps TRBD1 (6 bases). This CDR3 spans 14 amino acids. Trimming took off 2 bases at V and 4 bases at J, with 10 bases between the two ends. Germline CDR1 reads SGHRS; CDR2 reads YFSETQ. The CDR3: CASSFAGQYNEQFF. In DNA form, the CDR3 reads TGCGCCAGCAGCTTTGCAGGACAGTACAATGAGCAGTTCTTC.

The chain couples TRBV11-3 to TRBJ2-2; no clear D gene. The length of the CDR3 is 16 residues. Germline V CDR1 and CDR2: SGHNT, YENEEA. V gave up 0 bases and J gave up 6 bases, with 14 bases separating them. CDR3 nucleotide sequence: TGTGCCAGCAGCTTAGATGGGATAGGTTTCCCCGGGGAGCTGTTTTTT. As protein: CASSLDGIGFPGELFF.

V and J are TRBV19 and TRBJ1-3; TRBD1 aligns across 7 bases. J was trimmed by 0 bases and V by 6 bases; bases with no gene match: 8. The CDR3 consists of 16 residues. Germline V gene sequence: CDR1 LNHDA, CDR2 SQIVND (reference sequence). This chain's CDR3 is CASSLRQGSSGNTIYF. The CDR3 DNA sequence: TGTGCCAGTAGCCTTCGACAGGGCTCCTCTGGAAACACCATATATTTT.

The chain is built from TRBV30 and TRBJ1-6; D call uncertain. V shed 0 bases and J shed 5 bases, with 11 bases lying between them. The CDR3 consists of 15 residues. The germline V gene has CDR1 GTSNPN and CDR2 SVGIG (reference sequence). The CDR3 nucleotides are TGTGCCTGGAGTGTACGCGGATCCGATAATTCACCCCTCCACTTT. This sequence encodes CAWSVRGSDNSPLHF.

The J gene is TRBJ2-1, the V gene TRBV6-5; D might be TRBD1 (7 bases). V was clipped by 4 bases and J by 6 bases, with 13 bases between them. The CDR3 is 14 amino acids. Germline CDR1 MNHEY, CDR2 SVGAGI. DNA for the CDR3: TGTGCCAGCAGTTTTAACAGGGGAGGCAATGAGCAGTTCTTC. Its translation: CASSFNRGGNEQFF.

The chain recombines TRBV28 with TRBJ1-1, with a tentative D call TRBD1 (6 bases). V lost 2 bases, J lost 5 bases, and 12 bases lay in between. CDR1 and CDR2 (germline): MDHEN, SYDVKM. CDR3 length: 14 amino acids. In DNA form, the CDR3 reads TGTGCCAGCAGTTTACAGGGGTTAGGTACTGAAGCTTTCTTT. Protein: CASSLQGLGTEAFF.

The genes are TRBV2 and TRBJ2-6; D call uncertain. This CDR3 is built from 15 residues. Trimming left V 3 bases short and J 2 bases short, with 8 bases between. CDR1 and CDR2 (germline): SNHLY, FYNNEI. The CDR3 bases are TGTGCCAGCAGTGAGGAATGGGCTGGGGCCAACGTCCTGACTTTC. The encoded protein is CASSEEWAGANVLTF. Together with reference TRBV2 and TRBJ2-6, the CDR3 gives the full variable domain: EPEVTQTPSHQVTQMGQEVILRCVPISNHLYFYWYRQILGQKVEFLVSFYNNEISEKSEIFDDQFSVERPDGSNFTLKIRSTKLEDSAMYFCASSEEWAGANVLTFGAGSRLTVL.

This CDR3 is CASSQDRGIYGYTF. The CDR3 DNA reads TGTGCCAGCAGTCAAGACAGGGGGATCTATGGCTACACCTTC. The chain recombines TRBV6-5 with TRBJ1-2; 9 positions match TRBD1. The germline gives CDR1 MNHEY, CDR2 SVGAGI. The junction had 5 bases not matched to a gene; V was cut back by 5 bases and J by 4 bases. The CDR3 spans 14 residues.

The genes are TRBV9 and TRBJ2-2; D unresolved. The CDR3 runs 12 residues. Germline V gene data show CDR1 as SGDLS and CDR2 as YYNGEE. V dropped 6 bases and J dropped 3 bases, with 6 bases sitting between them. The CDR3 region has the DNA TGTGCCAGCAATAGAGACACCGGGGAGCTGTTTTTT. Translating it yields CASNRDTGELFF.

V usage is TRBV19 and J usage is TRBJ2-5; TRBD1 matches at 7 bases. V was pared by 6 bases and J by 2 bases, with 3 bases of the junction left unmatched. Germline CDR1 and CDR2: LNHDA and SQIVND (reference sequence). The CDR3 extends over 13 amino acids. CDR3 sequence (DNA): TGTGCCAGTAGAGGGACAGCTCAAGAGACCCAGTACTTC. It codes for CASRGTAQETQYF.

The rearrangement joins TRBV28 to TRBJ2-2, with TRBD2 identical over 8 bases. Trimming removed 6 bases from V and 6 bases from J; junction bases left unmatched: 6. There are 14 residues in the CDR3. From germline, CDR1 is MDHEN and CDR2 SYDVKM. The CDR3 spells CASSPGGAAGELFF. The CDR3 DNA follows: TGTGCCAGCAGCCCCGGGGGGGCCGCCGGGGAGCTGTTTTTT.

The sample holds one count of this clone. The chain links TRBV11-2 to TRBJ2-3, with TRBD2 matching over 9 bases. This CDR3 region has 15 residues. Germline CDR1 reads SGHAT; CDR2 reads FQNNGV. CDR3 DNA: TGTGCTACCACCTATAGCGGGAGCCCGTCAGATACGCAGTATTTT. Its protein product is CATTYSGSPSDTQYF.

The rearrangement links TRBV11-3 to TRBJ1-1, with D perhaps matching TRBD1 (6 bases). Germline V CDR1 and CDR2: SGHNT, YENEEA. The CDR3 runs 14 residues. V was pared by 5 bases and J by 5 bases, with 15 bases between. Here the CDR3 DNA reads TGTGCCAGCAGCGGCCAGGGGATTGGAACTGAAGCTTTCTTT. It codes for CASSGQGIGTEAFF.

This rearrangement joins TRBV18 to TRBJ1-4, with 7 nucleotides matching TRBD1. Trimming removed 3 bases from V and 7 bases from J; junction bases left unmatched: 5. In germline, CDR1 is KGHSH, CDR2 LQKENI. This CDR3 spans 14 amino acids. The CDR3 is CASSPGGGVEKLFF. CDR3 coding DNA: TGTGCCAGCTCACCTGGAGGGGGCGTTGAAAAACTGTTTTTT. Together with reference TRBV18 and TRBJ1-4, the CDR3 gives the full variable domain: NAGVMQNPRHLVRRRGQEARLRCSPMKGHSHVYWYRQLPEEGLKFMVYLQKENIIDESGMPKERFSAEFPKEGPSILRIQQVVRGDSAAYFCASSPGGGVEKLFFGSGTQLSVL.

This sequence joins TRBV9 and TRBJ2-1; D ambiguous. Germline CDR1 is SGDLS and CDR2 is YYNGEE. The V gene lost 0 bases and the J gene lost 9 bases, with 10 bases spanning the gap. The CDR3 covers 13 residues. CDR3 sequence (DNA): TGTGCCAGCAGCGTAGCTGCCGACGGTGAGCAGTTCTTC. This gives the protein CASSVAADGEQFF.

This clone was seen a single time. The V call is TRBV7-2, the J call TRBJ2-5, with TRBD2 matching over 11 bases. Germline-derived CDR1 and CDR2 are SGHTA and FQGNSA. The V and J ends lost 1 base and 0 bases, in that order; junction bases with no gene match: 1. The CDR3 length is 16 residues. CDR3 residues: CASSLGLAGYQETQYF. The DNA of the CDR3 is TGTGCCAGCAGCTTAGGACTAGCGGGGTACCAAGAGACCCAGTACTTC.

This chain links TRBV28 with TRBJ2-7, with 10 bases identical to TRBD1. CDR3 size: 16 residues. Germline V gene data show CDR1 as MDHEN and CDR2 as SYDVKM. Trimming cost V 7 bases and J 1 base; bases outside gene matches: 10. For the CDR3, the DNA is TGTGCCAGCACTTTTCACGGACAGGGGGGTTCCTACGAGCAGTACTTC. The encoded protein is CASTFHGQGGSYEQYF.

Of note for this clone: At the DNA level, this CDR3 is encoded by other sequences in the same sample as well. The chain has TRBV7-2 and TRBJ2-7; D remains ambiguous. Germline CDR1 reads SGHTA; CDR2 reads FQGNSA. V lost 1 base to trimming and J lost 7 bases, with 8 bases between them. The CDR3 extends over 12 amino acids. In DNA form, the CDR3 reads TGTGCCAGCAGCTTAGAGGTGGGAGAGCAGTACTTC. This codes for CASSLEVGEQYF.

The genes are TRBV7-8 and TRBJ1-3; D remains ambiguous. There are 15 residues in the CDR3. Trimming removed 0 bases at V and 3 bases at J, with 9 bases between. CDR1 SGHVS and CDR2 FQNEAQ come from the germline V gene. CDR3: CASSLALALGNTIYF. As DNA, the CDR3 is TGTGCCAGCAGCTTAGCGCTAGCCCTTGGAAACACCATATATTTT.

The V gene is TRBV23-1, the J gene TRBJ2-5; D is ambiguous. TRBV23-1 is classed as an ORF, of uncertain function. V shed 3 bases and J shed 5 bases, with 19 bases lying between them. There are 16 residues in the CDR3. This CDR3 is CASSHWGGGVKETQYF. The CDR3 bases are TGCGCCAGCAGTCATTGGGGTGGTGGGGTCAAGGAGACCCAGTACTTC.

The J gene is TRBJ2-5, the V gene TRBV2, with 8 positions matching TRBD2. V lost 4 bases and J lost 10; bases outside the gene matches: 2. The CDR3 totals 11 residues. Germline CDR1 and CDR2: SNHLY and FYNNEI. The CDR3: CASSVGRGQYF. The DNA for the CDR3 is TGTGCCAGCAGTGTCGGGAGGGGCCAGTACTTC.

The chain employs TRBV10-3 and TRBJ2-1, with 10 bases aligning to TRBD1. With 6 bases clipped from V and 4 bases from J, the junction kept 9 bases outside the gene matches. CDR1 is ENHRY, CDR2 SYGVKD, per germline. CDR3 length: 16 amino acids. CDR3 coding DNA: TGTGCCATCAGATCTAGACAGGGGGCGAGGTACAATGAGCAGTTCTTC. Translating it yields CAIRSRQGARYNEQFF.

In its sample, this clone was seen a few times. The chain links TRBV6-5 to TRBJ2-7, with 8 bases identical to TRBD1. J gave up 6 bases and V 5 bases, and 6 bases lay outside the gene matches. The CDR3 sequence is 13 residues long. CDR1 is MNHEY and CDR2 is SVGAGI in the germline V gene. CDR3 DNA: TGTGCCAGCAGTGACGCGACAGGGGCCGAGCAGTACTTC. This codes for CASSDATGAEQYF.

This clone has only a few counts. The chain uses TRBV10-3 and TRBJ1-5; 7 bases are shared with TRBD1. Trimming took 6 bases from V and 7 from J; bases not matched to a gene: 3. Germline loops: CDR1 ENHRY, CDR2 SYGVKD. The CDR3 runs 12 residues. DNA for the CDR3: TGTGCCATCAGCTCGGGACAGCAGCCCCAGCATTTT. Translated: CAISSGQQPQHF.

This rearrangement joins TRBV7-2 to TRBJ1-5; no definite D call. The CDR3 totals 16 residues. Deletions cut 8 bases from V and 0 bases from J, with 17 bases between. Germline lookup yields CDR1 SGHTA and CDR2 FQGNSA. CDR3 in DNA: TGTGCCAGCTCCCGCGACGGGAGCTATAGCAATCAGCCCCAGCATTTT. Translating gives CASSRDGSYSNQPQHF. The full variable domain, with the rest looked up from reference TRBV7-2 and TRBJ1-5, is GAGVSQSPSNKVTEKGKDVELRCDPISGHTALYWYRQSLGQGLEFLIYFQGNSAPDKSGLPSDRFSAERTGGSVSTLTIQRTQQEDSAVYLCASSRDGSYSNQPQHFGDGTRLSIL.

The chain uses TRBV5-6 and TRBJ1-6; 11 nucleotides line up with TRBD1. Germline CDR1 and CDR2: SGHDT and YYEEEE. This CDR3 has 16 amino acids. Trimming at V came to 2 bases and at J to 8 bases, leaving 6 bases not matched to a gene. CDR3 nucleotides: TGTGCCAGCAGCTTACCCGGGACAGGGGGTTATTCACCCCTCCACTTT. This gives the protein CASSLPGTGGYSPLHF.

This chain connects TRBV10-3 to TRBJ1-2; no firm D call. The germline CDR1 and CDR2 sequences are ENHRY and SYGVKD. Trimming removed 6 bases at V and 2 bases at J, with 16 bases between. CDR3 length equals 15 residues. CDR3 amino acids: CAIRESSTKNYGYTF. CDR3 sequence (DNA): TGTGCCATCAGGGAATCTTCAACTAAGAACTATGGCTACACCTTC.